A single sample gave rise to the 17 T cell receptor beta chains below, sequenced in a study of response to subunit inactivated influenza vaccine. One entry per CDR3 protein results from TCRdb running MiXCR on the RT-PCR reads. The sample carries 500,000 to 550,000 distinct CDR3 sequences, 6.5% to 8% recorded once. The source material was PBMCs from blood, sampled roughly 24 months after vaccination. Source of these receptors: a man aged 45 to 75 who received an inactivated influenza vaccine.

This chain joins TRBV20-1 and TRBJ2-1; TRBD2 might be the D (6 bases). CDR3 size: 15 residues. Germline V gives CDR1 DFQATT, CDR2 SNEGSKA (reference sequence). Trimming took 0 bases from V and 3 from J, leaving 12 bases between them. Written as DNA, the CDR3 is TGCAGTGCTAGAGACACTAGCCACATCTACAATGAGCAGTTCTTC. It codes for CSARDTSHIYNEQFF.

This chain connects TRBV10-3 to TRBJ1-2; possible D gene TRBD1, 6 bases. The ends were cut back, 4 bases at V and 0 bases at J, with 12 bases in the middle. Germline V gene data show CDR1 as ENHRY and CDR2 as SYGVKD. The CDR3 runs to 15 residues. The CDR3 spells CAISGRGAANYGYTF. CDR3 coding DNA: TGTGCCATCAGTGGCCGGGGGGCAGCTAACTATGGCTACACCTTC.

This clonotype was seen a few times. The chain combines TRBV7-9 with TRBJ2-7; possible D gene TRBD1, 6 bases. This CDR3 comprises 16 residues. From germline, CDR1 is SEHNR and CDR2 FQNEAQ (reference sequence). The V end lost 5 bases, the J end lost 5 bases, and 22 bases lay between the germline ends. CDR3 sequence: CASSPRTVPLWNEQYF. The CDR3 DNA reads as TGTGCCAGCAGCCCCCGGACAGTTCCCCTCTGGAACGAGCAGTACTTC.

This clonotype was counted only a few times. The chain has TRBV3-1 and TRBJ2-3; the D call may be TRBD1 or TRBD2 (5 bases each). Germline CDR1 reads LGHDT; CDR2 reads YNNKEL (reference sequence). Trimming took off 1 base at V and 4 bases at J, with 12 bases between the two ends. This CDR3 contains 15 residues. The CDR3 coding sequence is TGTGCCAGCAGCCAAGCGGGGCCGCGGCCAGATACGCAGTATTTT. Its protein product is CASSQAGPRPDTQYF.

This clonotype was counted a few times. The genes are TRBV24-1 and TRBJ2-3, with D possibly matching TRBD1 (5 bases). V shed 5 bases and J shed 0 bases, with 14 bases lying between them. In germline, CDR1 is KGHDR, CDR2 SFDVKD. The CDR3 consists of 16 residues. The chain's CDR3 is CATSVDRGPSTDTQYF. CDR3 in DNA: TGTGCCACCAGTGTAGACAGAGGCCCTAGCACAGATACGCAGTATTTT.

V and J are TRBV20-1 and TRBJ2-5, with D possibly TRBD1 on 7 matching bases. Trimming shortened V by 0 bases and J by 4 bases, and 18 bases separated the two germline ends. Germline-derived CDR1 and CDR2 are DFQATT and SNEGSKA (reference sequence). The CDR3 has 16 amino acids. The DNA for the CDR3 is TGCAGTGCTAGAGATCCCTGGCGACAGGGAGGAGAGACCCAGTACTTC. It yields the protein CSARDPWRQGGETQYF.

This clonotype appeared many times. The chain recombines TRBV20-1 with TRBJ2-3, with TRBD2 identical over 7 bases. Trimming at V came to 1 base and at J to 3 bases, leaving 13 bases not matched to a gene. This CDR3 is 17 amino acids long. Germline CDR1 is DFQATT and CDR2 is SNEGSKA (reference sequence). CDR3 protein: CSARVIRSGTPTDTQYF. CDR3 in DNA: TGCAGTGCTAGAGTAATAAGGAGCGGGACGCCTACAGATACGCAGTATTTT.

The rearrangement joins TRBV10-3 to TRBJ1-3; 9 nucleotides align to TRBD1. This CDR3 comprises 16 residues. Germline CDR1 reads ENHRY; CDR2 reads SYGVKD. Trimming removed 2 bases from V and 1 base from J; junction bases left unmatched: 3. CDR3 sequence reads: CAISERQGVSGNTIYF. The CDR3 DNA is TGTGCCATCAGTGAGAGACAGGGGGTATCTGGAAACACCATATATTTT.

This clonotype has more than one count but fewer than ten. The chain carries TRBV7-2 and TRBJ2-3; D ambiguous. The CDR3 runs 14 residues. Per the germline V gene, CDR1 is SGHTA and CDR2 is FQGNSA. V was cut by 0 bases and J by 5 bases, with 9 bases left in between. For the CDR3, the DNA is TGTGCCAGCAGCTTAGCCGTCGGTTTAGATACGCAGTATTTT. Its protein is CASSLAVGLDTQYF.

Of note for this clonotype: One end of the junction varies from germline; a read error may be responsible. The chain combines TRBV4-1 with TRBJ2-7, with D uncertain. CDR1 and CDR2 from the germline V gene are MGHRA and YSYEKL. CDR3 length equals 15 residues. CDR3 sequence: CASSPTDTTFYEQYF. The CDR3, as DNA: TGCGCCAGTAGCCCGACGGATACAACCTTCTACGAGCAGTACTTC.

This clonotype was seen a handful of times. This chain uses TRBV7-2 with TRBJ2-6; D gene ambiguous. Trimming removed 5 bases at V and 0 bases at J, with 5 bases between. Germline V lookup: CDR1 SGHTA, CDR2 FQGNSA. The CDR3 covers 14 residues. The CDR3 reads CASSPDSGANVLTF. The CDR3 DNA reads as TGTGCCAGCAGCCCTGACTCTGGGGCCAACGTCCTGACTTTC.

The CDR3, as DNA: TGTGCCAGCAGCGCAGGGACAGGGGAGTGGACTGAAGCTTTCTTT. It encodes CASSAGTGEWTEAFF. The J gene is TRBJ1-1, the V gene TRBV3-1; 10 bases fit TRBD1. The CDR3 contains 15 residues. CDR1 LGHDT and CDR2 YNNKEL come from the germline V gene (reference sequence). V lost 5 bases, J lost 5 bases, and 8 bases stayed unmatched.

The chain carries TRBV3-1 and TRBJ1-2; D might be TRBD1 (6 bases). Per the germline V gene, CDR1 is LGHDT and CDR2 is YNNKEL (reference sequence). CDR3 length equals 14 residues. Trimming took off 3 bases at V and 7 bases at J, with 15 bases between the two ends. The CDR3, as DNA: TGTGCCAGCAGCCAGGGGACAAGTATGGGTGGCTACACCTTC. Amino acids: CASSQGTSMGGYTF.

On this clonotype itself: One base away lies a much larger clone, so this may be a sequencing read error. J is TRBJ2-1 and V is TRBV5-4; D gene unclear. The germline V gene has CDR1 SGHNT and CDR2 YYREEE (reference sequence). V was cut by 5 bases and J by 4 bases, with 4 bases left in between. The CDR3 is made up of 11 amino acids. The CDR3 sequence: CASSWYNEQFF. In DNA form, the CDR3 reads TGTGCCAGCAGTTGGTACAATGAGCAGTTCTTC.

This clonotype came up a few times. This sequence joins TRBV7-8 and TRBJ2-1; a possible D gene is TRBD1 (5 bases). From germline, CDR1 is SGHVS and CDR2 FQNEAQ. The CDR3 runs 15 residues. Trimming stripped 5 bases from V and 7 bases from J, with 18 bases between. The CDR3 region is CASSAGPYTTNEQFF. CDR3 in DNA: TGTGCCAGCAGCGCAGGGCCTTACACCACTAATGAGCAGTTCTTC.

In this sample, this clonotype turned up a few times. V usage is TRBV5-6 and J usage is TRBJ2-3; D ambiguous. From germline, CDR1 is SGHDT and CDR2 YYEEEE. The V end was cut by 4 bases, the J end by 5 bases, with 11 bases between. This CDR3 region has 13 residues. The CDR3: CASSLGWGDTQYF. As DNA, the CDR3 is TGTGCCAGCAGCCTGGGCTGGGGAGATACGCAGTATTTT.

In this sample, this clonotype turned up a few times. The chain joins TRBV4-1 to TRBJ1-1; D is undetermined. V lost 1 base and J 5 bases, leaving 8 bases between the germline ends. The germline gives CDR1 MGHRA, CDR2 YSYEKL. The CDR3 spans 13 residues. Here the CDR3 reads CASSQVRSTEAFF. CDR3 nucleotide sequence: TGCGCCAGCAGCCAAGTACGTTCGACTGAAGCTTTCTTT.